The 8 T cell receptor beta chains below all came from one sample that was sequenced in a study of identical twins. TCRdb ran MiXCR on the 5' RACE reads and lists one entry per CDR3 protein. The profile covers about 890,000 distinct CDR3 sequences, with 12% appearing a single time and around 1.5% taken by the ten largest. These data were also filed under a second study, of yellow fever vaccine responses in identical twins.

The sample consisted of PBMCs. The source is a woman in her late teens or twenties in good health.

This clonotype has ten or more counts. The rearrangement uses TRBV7-3 and TRBJ2-1; D is possibly TRBD1 (6 bases). CDR3 length: 14 residues. Germline-derived CDR1 and CDR2 are SGHTA and FQGTGA. Trimming left V 5 bases short and J 7 bases short, with 15 bases between. The CDR3 spells CASSPPGTQNEQFF. CDR3 nucleotide sequence: TGTGCCAGCAGCCCTCCCGGGACACAGAATGAGCAGTTCTTC.

This clonotype was seen a handful of times. The chain recombines TRBV3-1 with TRBJ2-3; a weak D match, TRBD2 (7 bases). The CDR3 spans 15 residues. CDR1 LGHDT and CDR2 YNNKEL come from the germline V gene (reference sequence). V was shortened by 1 base and J by 8 bases, with 16 bases between the two germline ends. The CDR3 reads CASSQGGGWRGTQYF. In DNA form, the CDR3 reads TGTGCCAGCAGCCAAGGGGGGGGCTGGCGTGGTACGCAGTATTTT.

This clonotype was observed many times. V gene TRBV7-2 combines with J gene TRBJ1-1; D unresolved. Germline V gene data show CDR1 as SGHTA and CDR2 as FQGNSA. V was clipped by 2 bases and J by 6 bases, with 16 bases between them. This CDR3 spans 15 amino acids. CDR3: CASSLRRGSWSEAFF. The CDR3 region has the DNA TGTGCCAGCAGCTTAAGGCGTGGGTCCTGGTCTGAAGCTTTCTTT. Based on the CDR3 plus reference TRBV7-2 and TRBJ1-1, the full variable domain is GAGVSQSPSNKVTEKGKDVELRCDPISGHTALYWYRQSLGQGLEFLIYFQGNSAPDKSGLPSDRFSAERTGGSVSTLTIQRTQQEDSAVYLCASSLRRGSWSEAFFGQGTRLTVV.

The chain carries TRBV25-1 and TRBJ2-3; TRBD2 matches at 8 bases. CDR1 and CDR2 from the germline V gene are MGHDK and SYGVNS. J gave up 2 bases and V 3 bases, and 7 bases lay outside the gene matches. This CDR3 is 16 amino acids long. CDR3 in amino acids: CASSDRSGGYTDTQYF. In nucleotides, the CDR3 is TGTGCCAGCAGTGACCGGAGCGGGGGCTACACAGATACGCAGTATTTT.

In this sample, this clonotype turned up a few times. One junction end does not reproduce the germline sequence, and a read error may be involved. This chain connects TRBV29-1 to TRBJ2-1; 7 nucleotides agree with TRBD2. The CDR3 runs 11 residues. Per germline, CDR1 SQVTM and CDR2 ANQGSEA. The CDR3 DNA follows: TGCAGCGTTGACTCCCGCGGGAGCAAGCTCTTC. This sequence encodes CSVDSRGSKLF.

The chain carries TRBV24-1 and TRBJ2-2; 8 nucleotides agree with TRBD1. V shed 4 bases, J shed 1 base, and the junction held 4 bases outside the gene matches. Germline CDR1 KGHDR, CDR2 SFDVKD. This CDR3 comprises 16 residues. The CDR3 loop is CATSDRDRGNTGELFF. CDR3 nucleotides: TGTGCCACCAGTGACCGCGACAGGGGGAACACCGGGGAGCTGTTTTTT.

The CDR3 nucleotides read TGTGCCATCAGTGAGGGACAGGCAACAATGGATGGCTACACCTTC. Protein product: CAISEGQATMDGYTF. The V gene is TRBV10-3, the J gene TRBJ1-2, with 7 positions matching TRBD1. Germline V gene sequence: CDR1 ENHRY, CDR2 SYGVKD. J gave up 6 bases and V 2 bases, and 9 bases lay outside the gene matches. The CDR3 sequence is 15 residues long.

This clonotype was seen at least ten times. The V call is TRBV24-1, the J call TRBJ2-1; 11 nucleotides line up with TRBD2. From germline, CDR1 is KGHDR and CDR2 SFDVKD. The CDR3 sequence is 16 residues long. With V trimmed by 2 bases and J by 3 bases, 2 bases remained unmatched. The CDR3 sequence: CATSDSGTSGYNEQFF. The DNA of the CDR3 is TGTGCCACCAGTGATTCTGGGACTAGCGGCTACAATGAGCAGTTCTTC.